The TCR beta chain under discussion was sequenced for a study of cytomegalovirus exposure and HLA in healthy donors. General study points: Whilst most TCR sequences proved rare, a subset of public TCRs occurred across many donors. About 180 TCR beta chains were listed as cytomegalovirus-associated. Through in vitro validation, a few CMV-associated chains were shown to be specific for CMV antigens.

The donors were members of the validation cohort, which comprised around 110 subjects and was separate from the first cohort of 670 or so subjects. As to this clone: Its target is unknown.

Trimming stripped 0 bases from V and 1 base from J, with 10 bases between. Germline V lookup: CDR1 LNHNV, CDR2 YYDKDF (reference sequence). The CDR3 length is 15 residues. Assay used: immunoSEQ multiplex PCR; TCRdb lists only in-frame clones, some missing. The repertoire includes around 180,000 clones, around four fifths of them detected once, and about 7% sits in the top ten. V and J are TRBV15 and TRBJ2-7; D is possibly TRBD2 (5 bases). Sequenced: PBMCs. The sequence came from a man younger than 35 in good health and CMV-seropositive. The CDR3 DNA reads as TGTGCCACCAGCAGAGATAGTAGCGCTTCCTACGAGCAGTACTTC. Translated, it gives CATSRDSSASYEQYF.